One TCR beta chain is described in this entry. Its antigen remains unidentified. The V and J ends lost 1 base and 4 bases, in that order; junction bases with no gene match: 4. From germline, CDR1 is LNHNV and CDR2 YYDKDF (reference sequence). CDR3 length: 14 amino acids. This record comes from a study of T cells in narcolepsy. Study-wide context: Patients with NT1 or NT2 and healthy control donors were enrolled. Study-wide points: Autoreactive HCRT-specific and TRIB2-specific clonotypes were marked in same-patient CSF-versus-blood CD4+ comparisons. In some patient and control memory CD4+ samples, autoreactive clones were absent.

Sequencing was performed with immunoSEQ multiplex PCR; in TCRdb, only in-frame clones are kept and a portion is missing. This sample yields just over 40,000 clones, of which about 91% are seen a single time; less than 1.5% belongs to the top ten. Sample: CD45RA- memory CD4+ T cells from PBMCs. This TCR derives from a human donor with narcolepsy. The V call is TRBV15, the J call TRBJ2-7; 7 nucleotides agree with TRBD2. CDR3 in amino acids: CATSRVRGGYEQYF. CDR3 nucleotide sequence: TGTGCCACCAGCAGAGTCCGCGGGGGTTACGAGCAGTACTTC.